This T cell receptor beta chain emerged from a study of response to subunit inactivated influenza vaccine. General study points: The authors put forward the suggestion that each seasonal influenza vaccination may bring in only a limited number of new T cells.

TCRdb redid the calling of the RT-PCR reads with MiXCR, one entry per CDR3 protein. The repertoire holds fewer than 600,000 distinct CDR3 sequences, with less than 7.5% as singletons. This clonotype was counted many times. Its matching antigen is unknown. The sequence came from a man aged 50-75 years who received an inactivated influenza vaccine. This specimen was PBMCs from blood, taken around 25 months after vaccination.

The CDR3, as DNA: TGCAGTGCTCTAACCGAACGACTAAATACGCAGTATTTT. Amino acid sequence: CSALTERLNTQYF. The chain is built from TRBV20-1 and TRBJ2-3, with a possible D match to TRBD2 (5 bases). The CDR3 loop spans 13 amino acids. With 5 bases removed from V and 7 bases from J, the gap between germline ends came to 16 bases. Germline CDR1 DFQATT, CDR2 SNEGSKA (reference sequence).